A single sample is the source of the 8 T cell receptor beta chains below, sequenced in a study of cytomegalovirus exposure and HLA in healthy donors (dated by TCRdb to about 2017). The method was the immunoSEQ multiplex PCR assay. For the multiplex PCR, a mixture combining 60 forward primers for TCR Vbeta segments and 13 reverse primers for TCR Jbeta segments was used. The source is immuneACCESS, and TCRdb retained only in-frame sequences with V and J called. Part of the clones is not carried over; for the studies checked, unresolved V genes explain less than half of this, and the remainder is unexplained. For this sample the table gives about 160,000 clones, of which 82% were detected only once. The ten biggest clones cover around 0.91% of the sample. The sample consisted of PBMCs. All receptors derive from a girl aged 2 to 9 in good health and CMV-seropositive.

The chain combines TRBV7-2 with TRBJ2-7, with TRBD2 identical over 12 bases. V shed 2 bases and J 2 bases; nucleotides not matched to a gene: 4. Germline V gene data show CDR1 as SGHTA and CDR2 as FQGNSA. The CDR3 contains 16 residues. The CDR3 spells CASSLRLAGVTYEQYF. DNA for the CDR3: TGTGCCAGCAGCTTAAGACTAGCGGGAGTCACCTACGAGCAGTACTTC.

V gene TRBV6-1 combines with J gene TRBJ2-3; 7 bases align to TRBD1. Unmatched junction bases numbered 8, after V lost 8 bases and J lost 3 bases. The CDR3 has 14 residues. CDR1 and CDR2 from the germline V gene are MNHNS and SASEGT. CDR3 in amino acids: CASSGGVETDTQYF. CDR3 nucleotides: TGTGCCAGCTCAGGGGGAGTGGAGACAGATACGCAGTATTTT.

The chain couples TRBV2 to TRBJ1-1; maybe TRBD1 (6 bases). V was shortened by 6 bases and J by 0 bases, with 14 bases between the two germline ends. The CDR3 extends over 15 amino acids. Germline-derived CDR1 and CDR2 are SNHLY and FYNNEI. The CDR3 region is CASSRGQYMNTEAFF. In DNA form, the CDR3 reads TGTGCCAGCAGCCGCGGACAGTACATGAACACTGAAGCTTTCTTT.

CDR3 sequence (DNA): TGTGCCAGCTCACCACCTTCGCGGAACAATGAGCAGTTCTTC. Protein sequence: CASSPPSRNNEQFF. The chain carries TRBV18 and TRBJ2-1; no firm D call. V was pared by 0 bases and J by 5 bases, with 8 bases between. The CDR3 consists of 14 residues. Germline V gene sequence: CDR1 KGHSH, CDR2 LQKENI.

The gene calls are TRBV4-1 and TRBJ2-3, with D tentatively TRBD1 (5 bases). Trimming took 3 bases from V and 5 from J, leaving 15 bases between them. Germline CDR1 MGHRA, CDR2 YSYEKL. This CDR3 is built from 15 residues. As DNA, the CDR3 is TGCGCCAGCAGCCATGATCAGGGTTCTAAAGATACGCAGTATTTT. As protein: CASSHDQGSKDTQYF.

J is TRBJ1-2 and V is TRBV28; D remains unclear. In germline, CDR1 is MDHEN, CDR2 SYDVKM. Trimming left V 3 bases short and J 8 bases short, with 19 bases between. The CDR3 contains 15 residues. In DNA form, the CDR3 reads TGTGCCAGCAGTTTTACCCCGACCCAAGGGAGAGGCTACACCTTC. Protein sequence: CASSFTPTQGRGYTF.

DNA for the CDR3: TGTGCCAGCAGTGATGGGGGGGTTGCCCTCTACGAGCAGTACTTC. This gives the protein CASSDGGVALYEQYF. The J gene is TRBJ2-7, the V gene TRBV6-1; 7 bases align to TRBD2. V lost 3 bases, J lost 3 bases, and 8 bases stayed unmatched. Germline-derived CDR1 and CDR2 are MNHNS and SASEGT. The CDR3 consists of 15 residues.

The CDR3 loop reads CSVSTGTNTEAFF. In DNA form, the CDR3 reads TGCAGCGTTTCGACAGGAACCAACACTGAAGCTTTCTTT. This sequence joins TRBV29-1 and TRBJ1-1; a possible D gene is TRBD1 (6 bases). V lost 5 bases, J lost 2 bases, and 12 bases lay in between. CDR3 length: 13 residues. Germline loops: CDR1 SQVTM, CDR2 ANQGSEA.